These 16 T cell receptor beta chains share one sample of origin, sequenced in a study of blood T cell repertoires in COVID-19. The data were produced by immunoSEQ multiplex PCR, yet TCRdb's version contains in-frame clones alone and is incomplete. The sample records approximately 190,000 clones, 87% being singletons. The sequenced sample consisted of peripheral blood. All receptors come from a man in his sixties with active or convalescent COVID-19.

The chain is built from TRBV7-8 and TRBJ1-1, with TRBD1 as a possible D gene (5 bases). The CDR3 covers 14 residues. V lost 4 bases to trimming and J lost 7 bases, with 16 bases between them. Germline values: CDR1 SGHVS, CDR2 FQNEAQ. The DNA of the CDR3 is TGTGCCAGCAGCTACGGCGACAGTAAGATTGAAGCTTTCTTT. Translation gives CASSYGDSKIEAFF. The whole variable domain, remainder taken from reference TRBV7-8 and TRBJ1-1, is GAGVSQSPRYKVAKRGQDVALRCDPISGHVSLFWYQQALGQGPEFLTYFQNEAQLDKSGLPSDRFFAERPEGSVSTLKIQRTQQEDSAVYLCASSYGDSKIEAFFGQGTRLTVV.

The V gene is TRBV6-5, the J gene TRBJ1-3; D remains unclear. Germline CDR1 and CDR2: MNHEY and SVGAGI. The CDR3 contains 16 residues. Trimming pared 0 bases from V and 3 bases from J, leaving 12 bases between. CDR3 DNA: TGTGCCAGCAGTTACTCCCGTGCGGTGCGTGGAAACACCATATATTTT. Protein: CASSYSRAVRGNTIYF.

This chain links TRBV6-2 or TRBV6-3 with TRBJ1-2; D might be TRBD1 (5 bases). Germline values: CDR1 MNHEY, CDR2 SVGEGT. V was pared by 2 bases and J by 7 bases, with 14 bases between. The CDR3 is made up of 14 amino acids. The CDR3 DNA reads TGTGCCAGCAGTTACCCGACCACAGGTTCTGGCTACACCTTC. Translation gives CASSYPTTGSGYTF.

The V gene is TRBV5-1, the J gene TRBJ1-2; a possible D gene is TRBD1 (5 bases). CDR1 SGHRS and CDR2 YFSETQ come from the germline V gene. The CDR3 length is 14 residues. V gave up 2 bases and J gave up 4 bases, with 12 bases separating them. CDR3 sequence: CASSFAGSRYGYTF. For the CDR3, the DNA is TGCGCCAGCAGCTTCGCAGGGTCGCGCTATGGCTACACCTTC.

V usage is TRBV2 and J usage is TRBJ2-7; 8 bases agree with TRBD1. V lost 1 base to trimming and J lost 7 bases; unmatched junction nucleotides: 12. Germline CDR1 reads SNHLY; CDR2 reads FYNNEI. The CDR3 consists of 16 residues. The CDR3 region is CASSEGGSGGAEEQYF. CDR3 nucleotides: TGTGCCAGCAGTGAAGGGGGGTCAGGGGGCGCGGAAGAGCAGTACTTC.

To note about this clone: The junction shows a germline mismatch at one end, possibly a read error. This chain connects TRBV6-2 or TRBV6-3 to TRBJ1-6; 8 nucleotides line up with TRBD1. The CDR3 spans 15 residues. Germline V lookup: CDR1 MNHEY, CDR2 SVGEGT. CDR3 loop: CVSSLGQGPKSPLHF. In DNA, the CDR3 is TGTGTCAGCAGTCTCGGACAGGGACCAAAATCACCCCTCCACTTT.

In this sample, this clone turned up once. The V gene is TRBV11-2, the J gene TRBJ2-7, with D maybe TRBD1 (5 bases). Germline assignment: CDR1 SGHAT and CDR2 FQNNGV. CDR3 length equals 16 residues. Trimming removed 1 base from V and 5 bases from J, with 18 bases in between. Here the CDR3 reads CASSLGGGRWSHEQYF. CDR3 bases: TGTGCCAGCAGCTTAGGGGGCGGACGGTGGTCACACGAGCAGTACTTC.

The V and J genes are TRBV5-1 and TRBJ1-4; possible D gene TRBD1, 6 bases. Germline CDR1 SGHRS, CDR2 YFSETQ. V lost 1 base and J 7 bases, leaving 11 bases between the germline ends. The CDR3 covers 14 residues. The DNA for the CDR3 is TGCGCCAGCAGCTTGATGGGGGCAGGTGAAAAACTGTTTTTT. Protein sequence: CASSLMGAGEKLFF. The full variable domain, completed using reference TRBV5-1 and TRBJ1-4, is KAGVTQTPRYLIKTRGQQVTLSCSPISGHRSVSWYQQTPGQGLQFLFEYFSETQRNKGNFPGRFSGRQFSNSRSEMNVSTLELGDSALYLCASSLMGAGEKLFFGSGTQLSVL.

V and J are TRBV6-4 and TRBJ2-2, with TRBD2 as a possible D gene (5 bases). The CDR3 loop spans 17 amino acids. The germline V and J ends were trimmed by 2 bases and 0 bases, with 13 bases remaining between them. The V gene's germline CDR1 is MRHNA and CDR2 SNTAGT. In DNA, the CDR3 is TGTGCCAGCAGTGACCCGAGGGCAGCCACGAACACCGGGGAGCTGTTTTTT. Encoded protein: CASSDPRAATNTGELFF.

This chain uses TRBV4-1 with TRBJ2-7; D may be TRBD1 (5 bases). The CDR3 is made up of 12 amino acids. Trimming removed 2 bases at V and 3 bases at J, with 5 bases between. CDR1 is MGHRA and CDR2 is YSYEKL in the germline V gene. CDR3 residues: CASSQQGYEQYF. Written as DNA, the CDR3 is TGCGCCAGCAGCCAACAGGGCTACGAGCAGTACTTC.

The rearrangement uses TRBV7-9 and TRBJ2-1; 8 bases are shared with TRBD1. The CDR3 loop spans 14 amino acids. CDR1 SEHNR and CDR2 FQNEAQ come from the germline V gene (reference sequence). V gave up 3 bases and J gave up 8 bases; unmatched junction bases: 6. CDR3 sequence (DNA): TGTGCCAGCAGCTTGACAGGGGTCAATGATGAGCAGTTCTTC. Translated, it gives CASSLTGVNDEQFF.

The V gene is TRBV14, the J gene TRBJ2-7, with 12 bases matching TRBD2. Germline V CDR1 and CDR2: SGHDN, FVKESK. V was pared by 4 bases and J by 5 bases, with 3 bases of the junction left unmatched. The CDR3 spans 14 residues. The CDR3 DNA reads as TGTGCCAGCAGCCCGGGACTAGCGGGCCACGAGCAGTACTTC. Encoded protein: CASSPGLAGHEQYF.

Points on this clone: Other nucleotide sequences from this sample produce the same CDR3. The rearrangement links TRBV7-3 to TRBJ2-3; TRBD1 is a possible D gene (6 bases). CDR3 length equals 14 residues. With 5 bases removed from V and 0 bases from J, the gap between germline ends came to 9 bases. CDR1 is SGHTA and CDR2 is FQGTGA in the germline V gene. CDR3 amino acids: CASSPGTSTDTQYF. The CDR3 nucleotides are TGTGCCAGCAGCCCCGGGACAAGCACAGATACGCAGTATTTT.

CDR3 in DNA: TGTGCCAGCAGCGTGACAGGGGAAGGGGGCTACACCTTC. This sequence encodes CASSVTGEGGYTF. The chain couples TRBV7-2 to TRBJ1-2; TRBD1 matches at 8 bases. With 5 bases clipped from V and 8 bases from J, the junction kept 7 bases outside the gene matches. CDR3 length: 13 residues. Germline values: CDR1 SGHTA, CDR2 FQGNSA.

The chain has TRBV5-1 and TRBJ1-4; possible D gene TRBD1, 6 bases. Germline CDR1 and CDR2: SGHRS and YFSETQ. The CDR3 has 15 residues. V lost 3 bases and J lost 7, with 16 bases in between. The CDR3 DNA follows: TGCGCCAGCAGCTCTGTCCCGGGACACGGTGAAAAACTGTTTTTT. Its translation: CASSSVPGHGEKLFF.

V is TRBV3-1 (or the pseudogene TRBV3-2) and J is TRBJ1-1; 12 positions agree with TRBD1. This CDR3 region has 15 residues. Germline V gives CDR1 LGHDT, CDR2 YNNKEL (reference sequence). Germline trimming cut 1 base from V and 6 bases from J; bases unmatched to any gene: 3. The CDR3 sequence: CASSQAGTGGSEAFF. The DNA of the CDR3 is TGTGCCAGCAGCCAAGCCGGGACAGGGGGCTCTGAAGCTTTCTTT.